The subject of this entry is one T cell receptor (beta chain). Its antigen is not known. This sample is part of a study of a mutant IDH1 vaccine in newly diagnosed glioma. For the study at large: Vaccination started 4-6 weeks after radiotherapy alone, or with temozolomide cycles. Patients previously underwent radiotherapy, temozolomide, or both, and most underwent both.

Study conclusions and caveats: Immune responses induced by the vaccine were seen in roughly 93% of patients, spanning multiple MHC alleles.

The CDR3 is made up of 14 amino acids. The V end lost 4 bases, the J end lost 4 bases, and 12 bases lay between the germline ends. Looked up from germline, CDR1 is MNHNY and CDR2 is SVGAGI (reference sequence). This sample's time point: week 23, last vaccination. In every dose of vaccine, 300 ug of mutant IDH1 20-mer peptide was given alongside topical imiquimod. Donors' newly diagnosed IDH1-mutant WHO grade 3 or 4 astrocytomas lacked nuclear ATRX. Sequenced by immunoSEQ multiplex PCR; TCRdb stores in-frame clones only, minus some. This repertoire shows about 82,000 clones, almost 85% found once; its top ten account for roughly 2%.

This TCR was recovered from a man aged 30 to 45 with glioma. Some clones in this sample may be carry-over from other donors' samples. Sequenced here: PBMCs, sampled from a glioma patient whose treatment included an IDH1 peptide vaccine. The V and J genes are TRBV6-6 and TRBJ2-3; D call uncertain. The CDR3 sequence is CASSLRLEADTQYF. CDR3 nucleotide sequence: TGTGCCAGCAGTTTAAGGCTGGAAGCAGATACGCAGTATTTT.